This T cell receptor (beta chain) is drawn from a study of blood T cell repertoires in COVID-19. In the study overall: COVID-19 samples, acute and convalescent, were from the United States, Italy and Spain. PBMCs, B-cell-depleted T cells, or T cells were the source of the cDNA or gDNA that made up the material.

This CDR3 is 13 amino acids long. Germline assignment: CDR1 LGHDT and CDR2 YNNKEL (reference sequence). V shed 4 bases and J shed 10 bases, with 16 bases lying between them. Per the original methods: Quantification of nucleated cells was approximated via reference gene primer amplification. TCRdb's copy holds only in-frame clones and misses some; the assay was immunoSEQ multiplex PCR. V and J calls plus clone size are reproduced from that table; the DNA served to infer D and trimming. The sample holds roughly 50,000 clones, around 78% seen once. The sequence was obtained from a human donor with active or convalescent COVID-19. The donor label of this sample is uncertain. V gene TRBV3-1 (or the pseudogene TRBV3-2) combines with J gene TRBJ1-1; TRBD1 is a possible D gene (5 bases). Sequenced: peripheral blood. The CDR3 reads CASSPRGGVLAFF. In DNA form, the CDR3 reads TGTGCCAGCAGCCCGCGGGGGGGAGTTCTAGCTTTCTTT.